These 10 T cell receptor beta chains were all obtained from the same sample, sequenced in a study of cytomegalovirus exposure and HLA in healthy donors. Use of 60 Vbeta and 13 Jbeta primers characterized the PCR. The protocol was immunoSEQ multiplex PCR, while the TCRdb copy is restricted to in-frame clones and leaves out a portion. The sample has 100,000 to 150,000 clones; 65% to 80% are singletons. The sample consisted of PBMCs. The receptor set was obtained from a male donor in good health and CMV-seropositive.

The count of this clone is one. V and J are TRBV7-2 and TRBJ2-7; no clear D gene. The germline V and J ends were trimmed by 3 bases and 13 bases, with 25 bases remaining between them. CDR1 SGHTA and CDR2 FQGNSA come from the germline V gene. The CDR3 is made up of 15 amino acids. As DNA, the CDR3 is TGTGCCAGCAGCTTGGAGTGGTCTAGTCGGCCAACCCAATACTTC. The encoded protein is CASSLEWSSRPTQYF.

The rearrangement links TRBV10-3 to TRBJ1-5; 10 positions match TRBD1. The CDR3 length is 14 residues. Looked up from germline, CDR1 is ENHRY and CDR2 is SYGVKD. The CDR3 region has the DNA TGTGCTTTTAGGACAGGGGGGGGAAATCAGCCCCAGCATTTT. Protein sequence: CAFRTGGGNQPQHF.

This clone showed up just a few times. The gene calls are TRBV13 and TRBJ1-3; D is uncertain. From germline, CDR1 is PRHDT and CDR2 FYEKMQ (reference sequence). This CDR3 contains 14 residues. Trimming pared 0 bases from V and 1 base from J, leaving 4 bases between. The CDR3 nucleotides read TGTGCCAGCAGCTTAGGTGTATCTGGAAACACCATATATTTT. It codes for CASSLGVSGNTIYF.

The V call is TRBV5-4, the J call TRBJ1-1; D might be TRBD1 (5 bases). V was shortened by 0 bases and J by 11 bases, with 20 bases between the two germline ends. The germline CDR1 and CDR2 sequences are SGHNT and YYREEE (reference sequence). The CDR3 is made up of 15 amino acids. For the CDR3, the DNA is TGTGCCAGCAGCTTGGCCGGGAGGGGTGAAGAAAGGGCTTTCTTT. This translates into CASSLAGRGEERAFF.

The CDR3 nucleotides read TGTGCCAGCAGCTTTAAATCAGGCAGTAGCTATGGCTACACCTTC. This gives the protein CASSFKSGSSYGYTF. The chain links TRBV7-2 to TRBJ1-2; D remains ambiguous. V was cut by 3 bases and J by 4 bases, with 15 bases left in between. The CDR3 spans 15 residues. The germline V gene has CDR1 SGHTA and CDR2 FQGNSA.

Notes on this clone: At one end the junction does not follow the germline gene, possibly because of a read error. The chain employs TRBV7-9 and TRBJ1-2; TRBD1 agrees at 9 bases. The CDR3 has 15 amino acids. Looked up from germline, CDR1 is SEHNR and CDR2 is FQNEAQ (reference sequence). As DNA, the CDR3 is TGTTCCAGCAGTACCGGGACAGGGTATGGCTATGGCTACACCTTC. Its translation: CSSSTGTGYGYGYTF.

This clone has a handful of counts. The rearrangement links TRBV4-1 to TRBJ2-5, with D maybe TRBD2 (6 bases). V was clipped by 0 bases and J by 5 bases, with 16 bases between them. The germline gives CDR1 MGHRA, CDR2 YSYEKL. The CDR3 is made up of 16 amino acids. The CDR3 region is CASSQDRGFRGETQYF. As DNA, the CDR3 is TGCGCCAGCAGCCAAGATCGGGGGTTCAGAGGGGAGACCCAGTACTTC.

The chain has TRBV7-6 and TRBJ2-5, with TRBD2 matching over 10 bases. The V and J ends lost 5 bases and 5 bases, in that order; junction bases with no gene match: 14. This CDR3 has 17 residues. Germline V gives CDR1 SGHVS, CDR2 FNYEAQ. The CDR3 sequence: CASSQRTSGYQGETQYF. CDR3 sequence (DNA): TGTGCCAGCAGCCAAAGGACTAGCGGTTACCAAGGGGAGACCCAGTACTTC.

V gene TRBV15 combines with J gene TRBJ2-1, with TRBD2 identical over 7 bases. Germline lookup yields CDR1 LNHNV and CDR2 YYDKDF (reference sequence). CDR3 length: 15 residues. With V trimmed by 9 bases and J by 0 bases, 8 bases remained unmatched. CDR3 coding DNA: TGTGCCACGAATCCGCTAGCGGCCTCCTACAATGAGCAGTTCTTC. It yields the protein CATNPLAASYNEQFF.

The rearrangement uses TRBV28 and TRBJ1-2; no reliable D call. The length of the CDR3 is 10 residues. Germline V gene lookup returns CDR1 MDHEN and CDR2 SYDVKM. Trimming cost V 8 bases and J 8 bases, with 9 bases left between them. CDR3 coding DNA: TGTGCCAGCTTCCAGGCGGGCTACACCTTC. Amino acid sequence: CASFQAGYTF.